This T cell receptor (beta chain) was recorded in a study of blood T cell repertoires in COVID-19. The V end was cut by 2 bases, the J end by 7 bases, with 12 bases between. Germline V CDR1 and CDR2: SGHAT, FQNNGV. CDR3 size: 14 residues. Data came from immunoSEQ multiplex PCR; TCRdb stores just in-frame clones and leaves some out. The table records roughly 100,000 clones, less than 80% of them present only once. The clonotype was recovered from a man aged 80 or over with COVID-19, enrolled during active disease. J is TRBJ1-5 and V is TRBV11-2, with a possible D match to TRBD1 (6 bases). The sample consisted of peripheral blood. This CDR3 reads CASSLRPGAQPQHF. The CDR3 nucleotides are TGTGCCAGCAGCTTACGTCCAGGGGCCCAGCCCCAGCATTTT.